Listed below are T cell receptor beta chains from one sample, sequenced in a study of blood T cell repertoires in COVID-19. Assay: immunoSEQ multiplex PCR; the TCRdb copy retains only in-frame clones and omits some. The table shows about 72,000 clones, with approximately 89% occurring only once. Sequenced: peripheral blood. These receptors were obtained from a woman between 55 and 75 years old with active COVID-19. The CDR3 runs from the conserved cysteine through the conserved F or W. D genes are given only for firm matches. A clone size is listed for some rows: how often the clone was seen (once, few, many), or a class if it is expanded.

d_call clone_size j_call v_call cdr3_aa
NA NA TRBJ1-1 TRBV4-1 CASSQDFGGAFF
TRBD1 NA TRBJ1-1 TRBV29-1 CSVRGRQGQLNTEAFF
TRBD1 NA TRBJ1-5 TRBV6-5 CASSEDRGDQPQHF
TRBD2 NA TRBJ2-1 TRBV5-4 CASSATSGSYNEQFF
TRBD2 NA TRBJ2-2 TRBV5-1 CASSSHGLAFDTGELFF
TRBD2 NA TRBJ2-3 TRBV14 CASSPRLASFIGDTQYF
TRBD2 NA TRBJ2-3 TRBV11-2 CASSSGLAGGTDTQYF
NA NA TRBJ2-1 TRBV6-5 CASRLEISGLGEQFF
TRBD2 NA TRBJ2-1 TRBV4-1 CASSPTASGFYNEQFF
TRBD2 NA TRBJ2-7 TRBV5-5 CASSLAGPPYEQYF
TRBD2 NA TRBJ2-3 TRBV4-2 CASSQDWGRASGSTDTQYF
NA NA TRBJ1-1 TRBV11-2 CASSLDPLLGLEAFF
TRBD1 NA TRBJ1-3 TRBV28 CASRGWIGTAGNTIYF
NA NA TRBJ2-1 TRBV6-5 CASSSSWRNEQFF
TRBD2 NA TRBJ2-3 TRBV7-9 CASRPSGSTDTQYF
TRBD2 NA TRBJ2-5 TRBV7-2 CASSLSGLAGQETQYF
TRBD1 NA TRBJ2-6 TRBV5-1 CASSLTGAGANVLTF
NA NA TRBJ2-3 TRBV20-1 CSASQGTSTDTQYF
TRBD1 NA TRBJ1-2 TRBV19 CASSRGTATNYGYTF
TRBD2 NA TRBJ2-5 TRBV18 CASSPGTKETQYF
NA many TRBJ2-5 TRBV5-8 CASSLVAPGETQYF
NA NA TRBJ1-2 TRBV10-1 CASSVGLVREAGYTF
NA NA TRBJ2-2 TRBV28 CASVGQGKGTGELFF
NA NA TRBJ2-1 TRBV30 CAWSVWGRNGVEQFF
TRBD2 NA TRBJ2-2 TRBV11-2 CASSGASGRANTGELFF
TRBD2 NA TRBJ2-3 TRBV7-2 CASSLAVGGRTDTQYF
NA NA TRBJ1-5 TRBV7-2 CASSLTGTTPNQPQHF
NA NA TRBJ2-3 TRBV14 CASSQSHGDTQYF
TRBD2 NA TRBJ2-3 TRBV15 CATSRGLAGGTDTQYF
NA NA TRBJ1-1 TRBV19 CASSWQGSEKAFF
TRBD1 NA TRBJ1-4 TRBV28 CASRPGGAETNEKLFF
NA once TRBJ1-1 TRBV4-1 CASSQALWASTEAFF
NA NA TRBJ2-2 TRBV7-9 CASSPLVESGELFF
NA once TRBJ2-7 TRBV28 CASSSFRRGSSYEQYF
NA NA TRBJ2-7 TRBV5-1 CASSPTTGLVYEQYF
TRBD1 NA TRBJ1-4 TRBV9 CASSVGNPELGQGKELFF
NA NA TRBJ2-1 TRBV7-6 CASSPRAGADSYNEQFF
NA once TRBJ1-6 TRBV5-6 CASSLTGGNSPLHF
TRBD1 NA TRBJ1-1 TRBV5-1 CASSSLTGDTEAFF
NA NA TRBJ1-5 TRBV18 CASSREIRDNQPQHF
NA NA TRBJ2-7 TRBV11-2 CASRDLQGKFYEQYF
NA NA TRBJ2-5 TRBV5-1 CASSLARETQYF
NA once TRBJ2-7 TRBV28 CASSLGNSYEQYF
NA NA TRBJ1-1 TRBV6-5 CASSSRGTEAFF
NA NA TRBJ1-4 TRBV28 CASSLSGGGEKLFF
NA NA TRBJ2-3 TRBV4-1 CASSPGVQARSDTQYF
TRBD2 NA TRBJ2-2 TRBV3-1/TRBV3-2 CASSPPGLAVTRGGELFF
NA NA TRBJ2-7 TRBV5-1 CASSLSSGTPTYEQYF
TRBD1 NA TRBJ2-1 TRBV2 CASSDGQGGVEQFF
TRBD1 NA TRBJ2-2 TRBV7-9 CASRRQGRTGELFF
TRBD1 NA TRBJ1-2 TRBV6-6 CASRPTGTGGYGYTF
NA few TRBJ1-5 TRBV5-1 CASSLGDEHQPQHF
TRBD2 NA TRBJ2-5 TRBV6-5 CASSPGLARQAQYF
NA NA TRBJ1-6 TRBV30 CAWTTTGGFRAGPLHF
NA NA TRBJ2-5 TRBV10-3 CAITDTLQETQYF
TRBD1 once TRBJ2-1 TRBV7-2 CASSLDRASYNEQFF
NA NA TRBJ2-1 TRBV7-6 CASSLAGGREQFF